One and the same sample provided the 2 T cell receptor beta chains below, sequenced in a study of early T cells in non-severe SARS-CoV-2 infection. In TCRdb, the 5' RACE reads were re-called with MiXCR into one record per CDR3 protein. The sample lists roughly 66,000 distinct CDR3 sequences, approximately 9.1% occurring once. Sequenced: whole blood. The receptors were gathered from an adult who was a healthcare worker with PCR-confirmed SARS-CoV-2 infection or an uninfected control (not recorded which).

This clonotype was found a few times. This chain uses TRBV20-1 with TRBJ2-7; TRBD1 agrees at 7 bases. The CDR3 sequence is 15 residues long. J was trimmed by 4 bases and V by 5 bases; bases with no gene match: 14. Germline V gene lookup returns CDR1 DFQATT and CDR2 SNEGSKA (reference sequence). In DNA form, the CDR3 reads TGCAGTGCTCCCTACCCCAGCAGGGGGTTATACGAGCAGTACTTC. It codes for CSAPYPSRGLYEQYF.

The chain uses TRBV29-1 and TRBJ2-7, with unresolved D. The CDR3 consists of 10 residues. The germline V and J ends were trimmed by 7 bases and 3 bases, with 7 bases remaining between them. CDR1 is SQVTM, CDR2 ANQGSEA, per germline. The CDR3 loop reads CSAADYEQYF. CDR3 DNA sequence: TGCAGCGCTGCCGACTACGAGCAGTACTTC.